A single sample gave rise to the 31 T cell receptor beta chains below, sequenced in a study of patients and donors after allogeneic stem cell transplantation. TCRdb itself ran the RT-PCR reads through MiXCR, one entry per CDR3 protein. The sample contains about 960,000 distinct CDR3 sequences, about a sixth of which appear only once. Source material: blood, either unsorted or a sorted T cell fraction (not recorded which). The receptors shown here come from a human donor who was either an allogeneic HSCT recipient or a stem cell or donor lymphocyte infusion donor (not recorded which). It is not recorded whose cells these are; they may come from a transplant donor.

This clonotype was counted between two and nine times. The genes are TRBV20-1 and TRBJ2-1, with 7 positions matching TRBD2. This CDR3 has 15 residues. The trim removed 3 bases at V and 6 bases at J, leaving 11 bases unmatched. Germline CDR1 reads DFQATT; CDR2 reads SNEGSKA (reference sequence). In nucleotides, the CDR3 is TGCAGTGCTAGCCGCGGACTAGGCGGCACCAATGAGCAGTTCTTC. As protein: CSASRGLGGTNEQFF.

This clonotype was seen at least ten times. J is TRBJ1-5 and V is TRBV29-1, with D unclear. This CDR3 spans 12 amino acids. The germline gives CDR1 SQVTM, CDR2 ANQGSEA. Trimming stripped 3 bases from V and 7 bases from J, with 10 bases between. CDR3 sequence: CSVESGLQPQHF. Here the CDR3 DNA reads TGCAGCGTTGAGAGTGGTTTACAGCCCCAGCATTTT.

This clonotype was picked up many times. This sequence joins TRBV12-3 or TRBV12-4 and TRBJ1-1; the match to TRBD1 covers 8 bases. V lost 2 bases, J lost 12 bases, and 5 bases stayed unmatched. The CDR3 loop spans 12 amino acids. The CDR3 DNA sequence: TGTGCCAGCAGTTTATTCAGGGGGCAAACTTTCTTT. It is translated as CASSLFRGQTFF.

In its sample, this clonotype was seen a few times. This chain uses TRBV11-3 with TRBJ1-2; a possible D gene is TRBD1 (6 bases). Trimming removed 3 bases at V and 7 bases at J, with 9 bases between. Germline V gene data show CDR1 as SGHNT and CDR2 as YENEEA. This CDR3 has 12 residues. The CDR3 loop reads CASSLKGVGYTF. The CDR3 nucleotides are TGTGCCAGCAGCTTGAAGGGGGTTGGCTACACCTTC.

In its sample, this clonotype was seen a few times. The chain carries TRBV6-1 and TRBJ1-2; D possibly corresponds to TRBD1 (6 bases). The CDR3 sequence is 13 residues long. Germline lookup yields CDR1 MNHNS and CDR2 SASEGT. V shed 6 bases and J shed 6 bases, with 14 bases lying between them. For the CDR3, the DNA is TGTGCCAGCAGCCGGGGGCAGCAGGATGGCTACACCTTC. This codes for CASSRGQQDGYTF.

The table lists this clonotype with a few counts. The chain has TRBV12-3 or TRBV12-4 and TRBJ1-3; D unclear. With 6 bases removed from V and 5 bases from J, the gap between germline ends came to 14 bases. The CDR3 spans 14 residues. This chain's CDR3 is CASSLKTGRNTIYF. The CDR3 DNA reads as TGTGCCAGCAGCCTAAAGACGGGCAGAAACACCATATATTTT.

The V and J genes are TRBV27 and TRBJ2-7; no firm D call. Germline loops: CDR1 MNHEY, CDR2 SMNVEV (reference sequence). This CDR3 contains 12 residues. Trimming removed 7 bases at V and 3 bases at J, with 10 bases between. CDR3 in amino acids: CASKSGDYEQYF. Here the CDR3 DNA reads TGTGCCAGCAAGAGTGGAGACTACGAGCAGTACTTC.

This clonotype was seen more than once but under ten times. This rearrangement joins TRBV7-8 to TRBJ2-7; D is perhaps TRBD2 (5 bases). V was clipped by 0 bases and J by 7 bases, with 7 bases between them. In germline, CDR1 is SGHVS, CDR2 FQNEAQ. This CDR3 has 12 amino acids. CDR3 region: CASSLAGEEQYF. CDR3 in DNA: TGTGCCAGCAGCTTAGCGGGAGAGGAGCAGTACTTC. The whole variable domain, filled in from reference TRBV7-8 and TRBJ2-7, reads GAGVSQSPRYKVAKRGQDVALRCDPISGHVSLFWYQQALGQGPEFLTYFQNEAQLDKSGLPSDRFFAERPEGSVSTLKIQRTQQEDSAVYLCASSLAGEEQYFGPGTRLTVT.

The DNA for the CDR3 is TGTGCCAGCAGCATTGGGAACTATAATTCACCCCTCCACTTT. Amino acids: CASSIGNYNSPLHF. The genes are TRBV12-3 or TRBV12-4 and TRBJ1-6; D remains ambiguous. The CDR3 has 14 amino acids. V lost 6 bases, J lost 3 bases, and 9 bases lay in between.

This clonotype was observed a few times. In DNA, the CDR3 is TGTGCCAGCAGACAACTCCGGGACAGGGTTCGAGATTCACCCCTCCACTTT. Its translation is CASRQLRDRVRDSPLHF. The V call is TRBV6-1, the J call TRBJ1-6, with 9 positions matching TRBD1. The V gene end was trimmed by 6 bases and the J gene end by 8 bases; junction bases not matched to a gene: 14. Looked up from germline, CDR1 is MNHNS and CDR2 is SASEGT. The CDR3 totals 17 residues.

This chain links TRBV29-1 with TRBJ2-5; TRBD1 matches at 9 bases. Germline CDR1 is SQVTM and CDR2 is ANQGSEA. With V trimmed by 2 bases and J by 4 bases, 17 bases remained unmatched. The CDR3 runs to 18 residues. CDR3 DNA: TGCAGCGTTGAAAACCCAAGTCTACAGGGGGCGCATATAGAGACCCAGTACTTC. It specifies CSVENPSLQGAHIETQYF.

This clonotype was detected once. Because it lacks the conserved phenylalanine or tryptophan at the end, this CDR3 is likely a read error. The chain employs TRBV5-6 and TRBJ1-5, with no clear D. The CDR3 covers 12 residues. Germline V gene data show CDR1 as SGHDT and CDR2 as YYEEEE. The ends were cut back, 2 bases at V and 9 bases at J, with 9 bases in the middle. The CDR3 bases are TGTGCCAGCAGCTTACCTTCCGGGCCCCAGCATTCT. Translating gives CASSLPSGPQHS.

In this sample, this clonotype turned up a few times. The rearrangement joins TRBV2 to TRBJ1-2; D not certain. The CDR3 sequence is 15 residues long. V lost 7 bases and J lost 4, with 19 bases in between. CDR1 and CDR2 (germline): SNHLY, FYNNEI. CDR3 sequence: CASTDGVSDAYGYTF. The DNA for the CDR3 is TGTGCCAGCACTGACGGGGTTAGTGACGCCTATGGCTACACCTTC.

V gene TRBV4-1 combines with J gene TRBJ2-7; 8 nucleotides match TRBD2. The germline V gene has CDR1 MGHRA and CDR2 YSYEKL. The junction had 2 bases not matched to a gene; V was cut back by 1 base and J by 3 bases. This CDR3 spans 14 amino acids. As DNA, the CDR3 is TGCGCCAGCAGCCAAGTGACTAGCGTCTACGAGCAGTACTTC. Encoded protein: CASSQVTSVYEQYF.

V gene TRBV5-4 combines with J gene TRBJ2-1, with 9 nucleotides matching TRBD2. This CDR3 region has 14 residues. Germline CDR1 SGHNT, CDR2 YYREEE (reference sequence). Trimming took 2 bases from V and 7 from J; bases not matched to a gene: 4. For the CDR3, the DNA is TGTGCCAGCAGCTTCGGCGGGAGGGCGAATGAGCAGTTCTTC. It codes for CASSFGGRANEQFF.

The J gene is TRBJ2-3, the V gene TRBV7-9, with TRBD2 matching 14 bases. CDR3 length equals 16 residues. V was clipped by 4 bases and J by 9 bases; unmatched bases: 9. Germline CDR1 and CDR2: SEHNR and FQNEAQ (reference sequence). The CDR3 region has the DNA TGTGCCAGCAGCTCTAATGGGACTAGCGGGAGATCCACGCAGTATTTT. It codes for CASSSNGTSGRSTQYF.

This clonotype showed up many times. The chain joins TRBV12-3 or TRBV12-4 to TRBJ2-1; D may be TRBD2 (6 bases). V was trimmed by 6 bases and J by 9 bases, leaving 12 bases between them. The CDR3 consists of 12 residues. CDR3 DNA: TGTGCCAGCAGCAGGACTACTGGTGAGCAGTTCTTC. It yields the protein CASSRTTGEQFF.

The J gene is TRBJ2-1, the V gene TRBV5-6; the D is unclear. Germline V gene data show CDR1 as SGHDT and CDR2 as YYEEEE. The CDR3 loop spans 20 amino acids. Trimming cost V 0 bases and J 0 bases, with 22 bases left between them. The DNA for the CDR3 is TGTGCCAGCAGCTTGGAACTAAAAACAACATCTAGGAGCTCCTACAATGAGCAGTTCTTC. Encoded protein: CASSLELKTTSRSSYNEQFF.

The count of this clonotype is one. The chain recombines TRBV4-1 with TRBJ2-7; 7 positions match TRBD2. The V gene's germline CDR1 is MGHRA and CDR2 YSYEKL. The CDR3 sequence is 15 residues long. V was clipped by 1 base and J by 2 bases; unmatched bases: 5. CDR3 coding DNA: TGCGCCAGCAGCCAAGGGGGGGGGAGAACCTACGAGCAGTACTTC. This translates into CASSQGGGRTYEQYF.

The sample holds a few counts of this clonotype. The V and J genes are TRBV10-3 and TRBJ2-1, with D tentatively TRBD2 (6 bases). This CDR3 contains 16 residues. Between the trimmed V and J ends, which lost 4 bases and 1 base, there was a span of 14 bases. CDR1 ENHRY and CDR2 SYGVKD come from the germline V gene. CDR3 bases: TGTGCCATCAGTGGTCGCGGGGCGGGATCCTACAATGAGCAGTTCTTC. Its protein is CAISGRGAGSYNEQFF.

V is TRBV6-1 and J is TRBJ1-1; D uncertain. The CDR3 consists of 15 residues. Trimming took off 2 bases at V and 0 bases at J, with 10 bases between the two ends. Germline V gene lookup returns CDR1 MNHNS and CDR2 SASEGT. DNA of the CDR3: TGTGCCAGCAGTGAAACCCCGGCGGTGAACACTGAAGCTTTCTTT. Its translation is CASSETPAVNTEAFF.

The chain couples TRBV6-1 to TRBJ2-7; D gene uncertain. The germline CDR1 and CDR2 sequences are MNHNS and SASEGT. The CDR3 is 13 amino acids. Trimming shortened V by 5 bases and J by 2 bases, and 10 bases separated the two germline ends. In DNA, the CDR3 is TGTGCCAGCAGTCCCGACCTGACCTACGAGCAGTACTTC. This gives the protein CASSPDLTYEQYF.

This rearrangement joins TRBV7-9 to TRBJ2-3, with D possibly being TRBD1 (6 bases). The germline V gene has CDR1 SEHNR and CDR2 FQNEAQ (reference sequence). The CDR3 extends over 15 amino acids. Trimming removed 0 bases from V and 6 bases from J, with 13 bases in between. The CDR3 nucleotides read TGTGCCAGCAGCTTAGCGAGTGTGGGGGCCGATACGCAGTATTTT. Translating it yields CASSLASVGADTQYF.

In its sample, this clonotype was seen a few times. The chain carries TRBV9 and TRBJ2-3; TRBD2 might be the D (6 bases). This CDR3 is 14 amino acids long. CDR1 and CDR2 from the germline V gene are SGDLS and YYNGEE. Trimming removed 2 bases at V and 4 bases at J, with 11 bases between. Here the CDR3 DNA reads TGTGCCAGCAGCGTGAGCGGGTTGGCAGATACGCAGTATTTT. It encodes CASSVSGLADTQYF. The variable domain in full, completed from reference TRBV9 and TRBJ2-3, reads DSGVTQTPKHLITATGQRVTLRCSPRSGDLSVYWYQQSLDQGLQFLIQYYNGEERAKGNILERFSAQQFPDLHSELNLSSLELGDSALYFCASSVSGLADTQYFGPGTRLTVL.

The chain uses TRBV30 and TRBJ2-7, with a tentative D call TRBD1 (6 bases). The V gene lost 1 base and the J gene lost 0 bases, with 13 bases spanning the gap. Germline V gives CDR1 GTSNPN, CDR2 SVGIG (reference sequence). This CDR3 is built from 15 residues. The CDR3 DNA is TGTGCCTGGAGTGAACAGGGTATTCCCTCCTACGAGCAGTACTTC. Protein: CAWSEQGIPSYEQYF.

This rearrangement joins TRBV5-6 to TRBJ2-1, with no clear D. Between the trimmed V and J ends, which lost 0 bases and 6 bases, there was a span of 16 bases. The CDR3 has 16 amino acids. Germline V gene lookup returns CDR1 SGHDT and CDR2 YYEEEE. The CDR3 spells CASSLVKAKSLNEQFF. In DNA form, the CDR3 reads TGTGCCAGCAGCTTGGTAAAAGCGAAGAGCCTCAATGAGCAGTTCTTC.

The CDR3 region has the DNA TGCAGCGTTAAACTGTGGGAAAAACTGTTTTTT. Amino acid sequence: CSVKLWEKLFF. This rearrangement joins TRBV29-1 to TRBJ1-4, with no clear D. Trimming took 5 bases from V and 8 from J, leaving 9 bases between them. The CDR3 has 11 residues. The germline V gene has CDR1 SQVTM and CDR2 ANQGSEA.

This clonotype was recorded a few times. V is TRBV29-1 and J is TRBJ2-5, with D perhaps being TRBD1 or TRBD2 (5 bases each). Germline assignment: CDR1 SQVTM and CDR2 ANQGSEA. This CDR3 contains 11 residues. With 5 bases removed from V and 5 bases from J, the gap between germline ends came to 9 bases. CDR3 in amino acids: CSVQGGETQYF. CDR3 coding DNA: TGCAGCGTTCAGGGCGGGGAGACCCAGTACTTC.

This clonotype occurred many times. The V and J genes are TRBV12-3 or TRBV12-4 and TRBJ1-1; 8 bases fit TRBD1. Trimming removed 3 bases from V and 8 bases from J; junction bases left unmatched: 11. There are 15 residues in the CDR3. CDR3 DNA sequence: TGTGCCAGCAGTTTGGGGGACAGGTCATGGAAAGAAGCTTTCTTT. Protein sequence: CASSLGDRSWKEAFF.

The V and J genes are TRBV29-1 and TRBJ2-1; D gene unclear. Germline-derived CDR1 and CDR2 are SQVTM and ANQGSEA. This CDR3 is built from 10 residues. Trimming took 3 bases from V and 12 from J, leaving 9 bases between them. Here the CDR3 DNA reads TGCAGCGTTGATGAGACTCGGCAGTTCTTC. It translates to CSVDETRQFF.

The CDR3 sequence is CASSWSGRADNEQFF. DNA for the CDR3: TGTGCCAGCAGCTGGTCGGGCAGGGCTGACAATGAGCAGTTCTTC. The chain joins TRBV7-6 to TRBJ2-1; D possibly corresponds to TRBD1 (5 bases). This CDR3 region has 15 residues. Germline V CDR1 and CDR2: SGHVS, FNYEAQ. V was cut by 4 bases and J by 5 bases, with 15 bases left in between. Supplemented by reference TRBV7-6 and TRBJ2-1, the full variable domain reads GAGVSQSPRYKVTKRGQDVALRCDPISGHVSLYWYRQALGQGPEFLTYFNYEAQQDKSGLPNDRFSAERPEGSISTLTIQRTEQRDSAMYRCASSWSGRADNEQFFGPGTRLTVL.